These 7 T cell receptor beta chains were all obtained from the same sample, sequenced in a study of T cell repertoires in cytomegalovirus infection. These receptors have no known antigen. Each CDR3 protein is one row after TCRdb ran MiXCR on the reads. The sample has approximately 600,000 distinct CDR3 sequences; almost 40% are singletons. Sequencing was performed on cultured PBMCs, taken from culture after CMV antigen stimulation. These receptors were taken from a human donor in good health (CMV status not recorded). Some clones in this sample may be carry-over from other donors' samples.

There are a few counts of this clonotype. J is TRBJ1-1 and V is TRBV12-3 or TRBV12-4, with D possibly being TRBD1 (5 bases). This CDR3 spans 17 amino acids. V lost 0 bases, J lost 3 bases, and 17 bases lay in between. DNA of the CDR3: TGTGCCAGCAGTTTAGCCTACGGGGACCCCGTGGACACTGAAGCTTTCTTT. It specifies CASSLAYGDPVDTEAFF.

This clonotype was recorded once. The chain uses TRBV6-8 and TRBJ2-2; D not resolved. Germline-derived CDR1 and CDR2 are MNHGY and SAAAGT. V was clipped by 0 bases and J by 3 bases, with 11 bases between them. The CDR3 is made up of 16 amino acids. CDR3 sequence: CASSYSHRSDTGELFF. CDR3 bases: TGTGCCAGCAGTTACTCACACAGATCGGACACCGGGGAGCTGTTTTTT.

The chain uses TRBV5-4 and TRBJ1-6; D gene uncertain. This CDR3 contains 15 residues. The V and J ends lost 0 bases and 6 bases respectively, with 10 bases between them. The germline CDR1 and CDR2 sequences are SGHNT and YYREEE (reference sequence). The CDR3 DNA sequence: TGTGCCAGCAGCTTGGTTGGCGGGAGTAATTCACCCCTCCACTTT. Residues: CASSLVGGSNSPLHF.

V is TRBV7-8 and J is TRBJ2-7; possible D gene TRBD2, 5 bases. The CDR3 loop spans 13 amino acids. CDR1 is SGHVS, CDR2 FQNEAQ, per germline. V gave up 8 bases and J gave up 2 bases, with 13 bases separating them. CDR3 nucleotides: TGTGCCAGCGGTACCGGGATCCCCTACGAGCAGTACTTC. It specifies CASGTGIPYEQYF.

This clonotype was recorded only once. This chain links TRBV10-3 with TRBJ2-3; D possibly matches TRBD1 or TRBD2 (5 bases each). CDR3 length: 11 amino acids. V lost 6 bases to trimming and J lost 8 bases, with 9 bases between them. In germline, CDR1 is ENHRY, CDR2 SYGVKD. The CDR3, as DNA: TGTGCCATCAGCCGGGACGGTACGCAGTATTTT. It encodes CAISRDGTQYF.

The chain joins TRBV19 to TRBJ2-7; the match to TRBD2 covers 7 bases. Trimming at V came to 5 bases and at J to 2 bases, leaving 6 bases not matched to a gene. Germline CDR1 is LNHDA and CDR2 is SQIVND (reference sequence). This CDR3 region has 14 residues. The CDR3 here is CASSFSSGTYEQYF. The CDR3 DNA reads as TGTGCCAGTAGTTTTTCTAGCGGTACCTACGAGCAGTACTTC.

CDR3 protein: CASSRASPGSPLHF. The CDR3 DNA reads TGTGCCAGCAGTCGGGCCTCCCCGGGGTCACCCCTCCACTTT. J is TRBJ1-6 and V is TRBV6-1; D remains ambiguous. This CDR3 is 14 amino acids long. CDR1 MNHNS and CDR2 SASEGT come from the germline V gene. V lost 5 bases and J 10 bases, leaving 15 bases between the germline ends.